What follows is one TCR beta chain and its context. Some clones are missing from TCRdb's copy, which holds only in-frame ones; the method was immunoSEQ multiplex PCR. Here the sample spans around 200,000 clones, 80% to 95% being singletons. This record belongs to a study of control samples from healthy donors and cancer patients. This sequence originates from a man between 18 and 29 years old in good health. The sample consisted of blood.

The CDR3 loop is CASDGRGVEKLFF. DNA of the CDR3: TGTGCCAGCGACGGGAGGGGAGTTGAAAAACTGTTTTTT. V and J are TRBV2 and TRBJ1-4, with D perhaps TRBD1 (5 bases). This CDR3 has 13 residues. Trimming took 8 bases from V and 7 from J, leaving 14 bases between them. Germline assignment: CDR1 SNHLY and CDR2 FYNNEI. The full variable domain, with the rest looked up from reference TRBV2 and TRBJ1-4, is EPEVTQTPSHQVTQMGQEVILRCVPISNHLYFYWYRQILGQKVEFLVSFYNNEISEKSEIFDDQFSVERPDGSNFTLKIRSTKLEDSAMYFCASDGRGVEKLFFGSGTQLSVL.